These T cell receptor beta chains were read from a single sample in a study of response to subunit inactivated influenza vaccine. TCRdb reprocessed the RT-PCR reads via MiXCR and lists one record per CDR3 protein. This sample has roughly 780,000 distinct CDR3 sequences, with roughly 20% found just once. This specimen consisted of PBMCs from blood, obtained more than 4 days after vaccination. The receptor set was obtained from a man over 45 who received an inactivated influenza vaccine. CDR3s include the opening cysteine and the closing phenylalanine or tryptophan. A D gene is named only where the DNA matches it firmly. The listing skips clone size in some rows; elsewhere it reads once, few, many or a size class.

abundance | j_gene | v_gene | d_gene | CDR3aa | CDR3nt
NA | TRBJ2-3 | TRBV29-1 | NA | CSVEDSGASTDTQYF | TGCAGCGTTGAAGATTCAGGGGCTAGCACAGATACGCAGTATTTT
NA | TRBJ2-2 | TRBV12-3/TRBV12-4 | TRBD2 | CASGLAGGPTGELFF | TGTGCCAGCGGACTAGCGGGAGGGCCGACCGGGGAGCTGTTTTTT
NA | TRBJ2-2 | TRBV20-1 | NA | CSASQGTPNTGELFF | TGCAGTGCTAGCCAGGGGACACCGAACACCGGGGAGCTGTTTTTT
NA | TRBJ2-2 | TRBV5-1 | TRBD1 | CASRRSGTENTGELFF | TGCGCCAGCAGGCGATCCGGGACAGAAAACACCGGGGAGCTGTTTTTT
few | TRBJ2-7 | TRBV7-9 | NA | CASSLAGPNSGEQYF | TGTGCCAGCAGCTTAGCGGGTCCCAATTCGGGCGAGCAGTACTTC
few | TRBJ1-1 | TRBV7-2 | NA | CAGRGRVNTEAFF | TGTGCCGGCCGGGGCAGGGTGAACACTGAAGCTTTCTTT
few | TRBJ2-1 | TRBV7-2 | TRBD1 | CASSLGQGPNEQFF | TGTGCCAGCAGCTTAGGACAGGGACCCAATGAGCAGTTCTTC
few | TRBJ2-3 | TRBV5-1 | NA | CASSLETIDTQYF | TGCGCCAGCAGCTTGGAAACCATAGATACGCAGTATTTT
few | TRBJ2-7 | TRBV29-1 | NA | CSVGTPEKTYEQYF | TGCAGCGTCGGGACTCCAGAAAAGACCTACGAGCAGTACTTC
few | TRBJ2-7 | TRBV20-1 | NA | CSASADGPSYEQYF | TGCAGTGCTAGCGCGGACGGACCGTCCTACGAGCAGTACTTC
NA | TRBJ2-7 | TRBV6-5 | NA | CASSYSLVGRAYEQYF | TGTGCCAGCAGTTACTCGTTAGTCGGCCGCGCCTACGAGCAGTACTTC
NA | TRBJ1-1 | TRBV20-1 | TRBD1 | CSARRTGGWNTEVFF | TGCAGTGCTAGGCGGACAGGGGGTTGGAACACTGAAGTTTTCTTT
NA | TRBJ2-7 | TRBV20-1 | NA | CRGSGSSYEQYF | TGCAGGGGTTCCGGGAGCTCCTACGAGCAGTACTTC
many | TRBJ2-3 | TRBV9 | TRBD2 | CASSSRSGITDTQYF | TGTGCCAGCAGCAGCCGTAGCGGGATCACAGATACGCAGTATTTT
few | TRBJ2-3 | TRBV28 | NA | CASRQVSSTDTQYF | TGTGCCAGCAGACAGGTTTCTAGCACAGATACGCAGTATTTT
NA | TRBJ2-2 | TRBV5-5 | TRBD1 | CASSPFGTANTGELFF | TGTGCCAGCAGTCCCTTTGGGACAGCGAACACCGGGGAGCTGTTTTTT
NA | TRBJ2-7 | TRBV7-9 | NA | CASSLIREEQYF | TGTGCCAGCAGCTTAATCAGGGAGGAGCAGTACTTC
NA | TRBJ2-1 | TRBV24-1 | NA | CATSGTRVSYNEQFF | TGTGCCACCAGTGGGACCAGGGTCTCCTACAATGAGCAGTTCTTC
once | TRBJ2-6 | TRBV2 | NA | CASSDNPSSGANVLTF | TGTGCTAGCAGTGACAACCCAAGCTCTGGGGCCAACGTCCTGACTTTC
many | TRBJ1-1 | TRBV9 | NA | CASSVVRETEAFF | TGTGCCAGCAGCGTAGTGAGGGAAACTGAAGCTTTCTTT
NA | TRBJ2-7 | TRBV9 | TRBD1 | CASSVGDRISEQYF | TGTGCCAGCAGCGTAGGGGACAGGATTAGCGAGCAGTACTTC
few | TRBJ2-1 | TRBV3-1 | NA | CASSPWGGSYNEQFF | TGTGCCAGCAGCCCGTGGGGCGGTTCCTACAATGAGCAGTTCTTC
few | TRBJ2-7 | TRBV20-1 | TRBD1 | CSASGRDRGTSGSYEQYF | TGCAGTGCTAGTGGGCGGGACAGGGGTACTAGCGGATCCTACGAGCAGTACTTC
NA | TRBJ2-3 | TRBV20-1 | TRBD2 | CSARDLLAGPTDTQYF | TGCAGTGCTAGAGATCTCTTAGCGGGGCCCACAGATACGCAGTATTTT
NA | TRBJ1-3 | TRBV20-1 | NA | CSARVYGSGNTIYF | TGCAGTGCTAGAGTGTACGGCTCTGGAAACACCATATATTTT
NA | TRBJ2-7 | TRBV6-2/TRBV6-3 | TRBD1 | CASRPGQGRGSYEQYF | TGTGCCAGCAGACCCGGACAGGGACGAGGCTCCTACGAGCAGTACTTC
NA | TRBJ1-1 | TRBV9 | NA | CASSVGEFTEAFF | TGTGCCAGCAGCGTAGGGGAGTTCACTGAAGCTTTCTTT
NA | TRBJ2-3 | TRBV7-6 | TRBD1 | CASSRGNRGPTDTQYF | TGTGCCAGCAGCCGGGGCAACAGGGGGCCGACAGATACGCAGTATTTT
NA | TRBJ2-1 | TRBV29-1 | TRBD1 | CSGDRGGHEQFF | TGCAGCGGGGACAGGGGAGGTCATGAGCAGTTCTTC
NA | TRBJ2-7 | TRBV20-1 | TRBD1 | CSAYPGDSGYEQYF | TGCAGTGCTTATCCCGGGGACAGTGGCTACGAGCAGTACTTC
few | TRBJ2-4 | TRBV28 | NA | CASSSARVEVNIQYF | TGTGCCAGCAGTTCGGCCCGGGTAGAGGTAAACATTCAGTACTTC
NA | TRBJ1-5 | TRBV15 | NA | CATSAPGAQPQHF | TGTGCCACCAGCGCCCCAGGGGCTCAGCCCCAGCATTTT
once | TRBJ2-5 | TRBV15 | NA | CATSRGRQETQYF | TGTGCCACCAGCAGAGGTAGACAAGAGACCCAGTACTTC
few | TRBJ2-3 | TRBV9 | NA | CASSVELTKGTDTQYF | TGTGCCAGCAGCGTGGAACTTACAAAGGGCACAGATACGCAGTATTTT
NA | TRBJ1-2 | TRBV3-1 | NA | CASSQGASGGYTF | TGTGCCAGCAGCCAAGGGGCGTCGGGAGGCTACACCTTC
NA | TRBJ2-7 | TRBV20-1 | NA | CSALDPAGTSYEQYF | TGCAGTGCGCTAGACCCAGCGGGTACCTCCTACGAGCAGTACTTC
many | TRBJ2-7 | TRBV27 | TRBD1 | CASSLRDRTYEQYF | TGTGCCAGCAGTTTACGGGACAGAACCTACGAGCAGTACTTC
few | TRBJ1-2 | TRBV12-3/TRBV12-4 | NA | CASSPGGVGYTF | TGTGCCAGCAGCCCAGGAGGGGTTGGCTACACCTTC
once | TRBJ2-5 | TRBV4-2 | TRBD2 | CASSQASSGRVQETQYF | TGTGCCAGCAGCCAAGCGAGTAGCGGGAGGGTCCAAGAGACCCAGTACTTC
many | TRBJ2-5 | TRBV12-3/TRBV12-4 | TRBD2 | CASSRSGEETQYF | TGTGCCAGCAGCCGTAGCGGGGAAGAGACCCAGTACTTC
NA | TRBJ2-7 | TRBV2 | TRBD2 | CASIRGTSGYYEQYF | TGTGCCAGCATTCGAGGGACTAGCGGGTATTACGAGCAGTACTTC
NA | TRBJ1-1 | TRBV10-3 | NA | CAISLTPRERNTEAFF | TGTGCCATCAGTTTGACCCCAAGAGAGAGAAACACTGAAGCTTTCTTT
few | TRBJ2-3 | TRBV20-1 | TRBD2 | CSAFLAGESDTQYF | TGCAGTGCTTTCTTAGCGGGAGAGAGTGATACGCAGTATTTT
few | TRBJ1-4 | TRBV5-1 | NA | CASSSTASEKLFF | TGCGCCAGCAGCTCGACAGCCAGCGAAAAACTGTTTTTT
NA | TRBJ1-1 | TRBV18 | NA | CASSHRAVDTEAFF | TGTGCCAGCTCACACAGGGCTGTCGACACTGAAGCTTTCTTT
NA | TRBJ2-1 | TRBV11-2 | TRBD2 | CASSSPILAGGSNEQFF | TGTGCCAGCAGCTCCCCCATCCTAGCGGGGGGTTCCAATGAGCAGTTCTTC
few | TRBJ2-5 | TRBV5-1 | NA | CASSKGELSETQYF | TGCGCCAGCAGCAAAGGGGAGCTGTCGGAGACCCAGTACTTC
NA | TRBJ2-2 | TRBV15 | NA | CATSGRGFGTGELFF | TGTGCCACCAGCGGAAGGGGGTTCGGCACCGGGGAGCTGTTTTTT
many | TRBJ2-1 | TRBV7-9 | NA | CASSNSGASEQFF | TGTGCCAGCAGCAATTCCGGGGCGAGTGAGCAGTTCTTC
few | TRBJ1-2 | TRBV2 | TRBD1 | CASSEATGGNYGYTF | TGTGCCAGCAGTGAAGCCACAGGGGGAAACTATGGCTACACCTTC
few | TRBJ1-6 | TRBV12-3/TRBV12-4 | TRBD1 | CASSLSPDRGNSPLHF | TGTGCCAGCAGTTTATCCCCGGACAGGGGTAATTCACCCCTCCACTTT
few | TRBJ2-4 | TRBV11-2 | NA | CASSPRTLGAKNIQYF | TGTGCCAGCAGCCCGAGAACCCTGGGGGCCAAAAACATTCAGTACTTC
NA | TRBJ1-3 | TRBV3-1 | TRBD1 | CASSQLTGDTGNTIYF | TGTGCCAGCAGCCAACTAACAGGGGACACTGGAAACACCATATATTTT
NA | TRBJ1-2 | TRBV29-1 | NA | CSVRDVWGYTF | TGCAGCGTTCGGGACGTTTGGGGCTACACCTTC
few | TRBJ2-7 | TRBV18 | NA | CASSARVRDEQYF | TGTGCCAGTTCCGCTAGGGTTCGGGACGAGCAGTACTTC
NA | TRBJ2-2 | TRBV4-2 | NA | CASSQDPGGSGELFF | TGTGCCAGCAGCCAAGATCCCGGGGGCAGCGGGGAGCTGTTTTTT